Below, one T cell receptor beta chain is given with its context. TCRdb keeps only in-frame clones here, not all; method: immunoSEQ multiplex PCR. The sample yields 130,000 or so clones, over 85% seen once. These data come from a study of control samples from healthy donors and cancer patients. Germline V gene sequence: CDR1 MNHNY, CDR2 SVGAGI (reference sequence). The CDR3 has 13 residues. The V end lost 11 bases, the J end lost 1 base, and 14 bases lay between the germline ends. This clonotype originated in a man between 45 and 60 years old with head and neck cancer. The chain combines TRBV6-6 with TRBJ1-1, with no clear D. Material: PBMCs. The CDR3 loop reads CAAQDGKNTEAFF. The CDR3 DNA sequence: TGTGCCGCGCAGGACGGGAAGAACACTGAAGCTTTCTTT.